The T cell receptor beta chain under discussion was sequenced for a study of identical twins. Study results and limitations: High-abundance cord blood beta clonotypes had fewer insertions; memory repertoires showed none. Researchers reported weaker excess twin sharing in beta out-of-frame sequences.

J was trimmed by 2 bases and V by 5 bases; bases with no gene match: 8. This CDR3 spans 16 amino acids. For this clonotype: Its antigen remains unknown.

cDNA carried unique molecular identifiers, and a universal primer site was added by template switching. TCRdb used MiXCR to reprocess the 5' RACE reads, holding one entry per CDR3 protein. The table lists some 500,000 distinct CDR3 sequences, around a tenth of them singletons. The sample also formed part of further work on yellow fever vaccine responses in identical twins.

Sequencing was performed on PBMCs. The chain employs TRBV12-3 or TRBV12-4 and TRBJ2-2; TRBD1 matches at 7 bases. This sequence originates from a woman aged 18-35 years in good health. The DNA of the CDR3 is TGTGCCAGCAGTCCACCCTACAGGGGAAACACCGGGGAGCTGTTTTTT. Amino acid sequence: CASSPPYRGNTGELFF.